The 4 T cell receptor beta chains given below trace back to one sample, sequenced in a study of Tregs in tolerant kidney transplant recipients. Some clones are missing from TCRdb's copy, which holds only in-frame ones; the method was immunoSEQ multiplex PCR. In the table there are 75,000 to 100,000 clones, over 85% of which are singletons. Sequences were obtained from CD8+ T cells from blood. Receptor source: a human donor in good health.

The chain has TRBV6-5 and TRBJ2-3; D is unclear. V lost 1 base, J lost 5 bases, and 7 bases lay in between. The CDR3 has 13 residues. Germline-derived CDR1 and CDR2 are MNHEY and SVGAGI. The CDR3 sequence: CASSYFARDTQYF. CDR3 bases: TGTGCCAGCAGTTACTTCGCCAGAGATACGCAGTATTTT.

The rearrangement links TRBV6-5 to TRBJ2-1; perhaps TRBD2 as D (5 bases). Trimming pared 2 bases from V and 3 bases from J, leaving 5 bases between. CDR1 is MNHEY and CDR2 is SVGAGI in the germline V gene. This CDR3 contains 13 residues. For the CDR3, the DNA is TGTGCCAGCAGTTACCGGGACTACAATGAGCAGTTCTTC. It codes for CASSYRDYNEQFF.

This clone has more than one count but fewer than ten. This sequence joins TRBV6-1 and TRBJ2-5; 7 bases agree with TRBD2. V lost 2 bases to trimming and J lost 5 bases; unmatched junction nucleotides: 8. This CDR3 spans 15 amino acids. Germline V lookup: CDR1 MNHNS, CDR2 SASEGT. As DNA, the CDR3 is TGTGCCAGCAGTGAACTGACGGGAGGCGGGGAGACCCAGTACTTC. Amino acids: CASSELTGGGETQYF.

The chain has TRBV29-1 and TRBJ2-1, with 11 bases that match TRBD1. Germline V gene sequence: CDR1 SQVTM, CDR2 ANQGSEA. The CDR3 contains 13 residues. Unmatched junction bases numbered 8, after V lost 7 bases and J lost 9 bases. In DNA form, the CDR3 reads TGCAGCGGCGCCGGGACAGGGGGGCTTGAGCAGTTCTTC. Translation gives CSGAGTGGLEQFF.